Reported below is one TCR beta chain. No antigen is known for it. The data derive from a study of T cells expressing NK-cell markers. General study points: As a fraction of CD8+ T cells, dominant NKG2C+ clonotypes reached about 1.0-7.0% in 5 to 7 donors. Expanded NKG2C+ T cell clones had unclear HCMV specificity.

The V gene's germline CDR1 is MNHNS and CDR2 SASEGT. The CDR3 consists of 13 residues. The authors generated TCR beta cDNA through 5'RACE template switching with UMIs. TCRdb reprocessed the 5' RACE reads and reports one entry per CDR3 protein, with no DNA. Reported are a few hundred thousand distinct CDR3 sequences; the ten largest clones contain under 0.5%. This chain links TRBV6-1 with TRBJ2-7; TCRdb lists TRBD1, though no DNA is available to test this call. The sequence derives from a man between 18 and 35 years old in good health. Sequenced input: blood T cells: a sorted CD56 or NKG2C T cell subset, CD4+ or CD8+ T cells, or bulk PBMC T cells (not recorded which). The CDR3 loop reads CASKRDSPYEQYF.